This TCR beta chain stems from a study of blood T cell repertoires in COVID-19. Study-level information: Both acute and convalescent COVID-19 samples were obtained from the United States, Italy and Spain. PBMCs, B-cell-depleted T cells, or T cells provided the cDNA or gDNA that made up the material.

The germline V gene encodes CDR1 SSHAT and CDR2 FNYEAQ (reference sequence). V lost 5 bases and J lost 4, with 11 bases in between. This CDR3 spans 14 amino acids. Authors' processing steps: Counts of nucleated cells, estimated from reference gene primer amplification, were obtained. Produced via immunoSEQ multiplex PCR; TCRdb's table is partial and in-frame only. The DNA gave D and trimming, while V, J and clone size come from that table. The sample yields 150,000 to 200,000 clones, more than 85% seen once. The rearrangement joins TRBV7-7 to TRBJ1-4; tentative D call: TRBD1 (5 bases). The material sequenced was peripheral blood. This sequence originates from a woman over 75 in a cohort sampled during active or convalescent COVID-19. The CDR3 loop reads CASSPGLYNEKLFF. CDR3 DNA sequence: TGTGCCAGCAGCCCGGGACTGTATAATGAAAAACTGTTTTTT. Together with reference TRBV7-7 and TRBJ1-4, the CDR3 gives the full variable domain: GAGVSQSPRYKVTKRGQDVTLRCDPISSHATLYWYQQALGQGPEFLTYFNYEAQPDKSGLPSDRFSAERPEGSISTLTIQRTEQRDSAMYRCASSPGLYNEKLFFGSGTQLSVL.